The rows below give T cell receptor beta chains drawn from one sample of a study of response to subunit inactivated influenza vaccine. TCRdb reprocessed the RT-PCR reads with MiXCR, giving one entry per CDR3 protein. The sample includes some 300,000 distinct CDR3 sequences, 22% seen only once; the top ten take about a tenth. Sequencing was performed on PBMCs from blood, taken about 20 months after vaccination. These receptors were obtained from a man between 50 and 75 years old who received an inactivated influenza vaccine. The CDR3 runs from the conserved cysteine through the conserved F or W. A D gene is named only where the DNA matches it firmly. Clone size is stated in some rows and not others, as once, few, many or a class when expanded.

d_call | j_call | v_call | clone_size | cdr3_nt | cdr3_aa
- | TRBJ2-1 | TRBV3-1 | - | TGTGCCAGCAGCCCGGGACTTTCGTCCCACAATGAGCAGTTCTTC | CASSPGLSSHNEQFF
- | TRBJ1-4 | TRBV6-5 | - | TGTGCCAGCAGTTACGGGCAGGGTGGTGAAAAACTGTTTTTT | CASSYGQGGEKLFF
- | TRBJ1-5 | TRBV28 | few | TGTGCCAGCAGTTCTAGACAGAGACCCAATCAGCCCCAGCATTTT | CASSSRQRPNQPQHF
- | TRBJ2-2 | TRBV10-3 | - | TGTGCCGCTTACCAGAACACCGGGGAGCTGTTTTTT | CAAYQNTGELFF
- | TRBJ2-5 | TRBV7-9 | few | TGTGCCAGCAGCTTAGTTGTAGCGGCGGAAGAGACCCAGTACTTC | CASSLVVAAEETQYF
TRBD2 | TRBJ2-4 | TRBV4-3 | few | TGCGCCAGCAGCCAAGATGCTAGCGGGAAGGACATTCAGTACTTC | CASSQDASGKDIQYF
- | TRBJ1-3 | TRBV11-2 | few | TGTGCCAGCAGCTTATCTAGACAGGCTGGAAACACCATATATTTT | CASSLSRQAGNTIYF
TRBD1 | TRBJ2-1 | TRBV7-9 | few | TGTGCCAGCCCCAAGCCACAGGGGTCCTACAATGAGCAGTTCTTC | CASPKPQGSYNEQFF
- | TRBJ1-1 | TRBV12-3/TRBV12-4 | few | TGTGCCAGCAGTCTCCCAGGGTTGGGCAGGGCGAACACTGAAGCTTTCTTT | CASSLPGLGRANTEAFF
TRBD1 | TRBJ2-3 | TRBV4-1 | - | TGCGCCAGCAGCCACCGAGTAATCCGGGACAGGGGTGATACGCAGTATTTT | CASSHRVIRDRGDTQYF
- | TRBJ2-5 | TRBV6-2/TRBV6-3 | - | TGTGCCAGCGAGAGGTGGGCAGGGTCGACCCAGTACTTC | CASERWAGSTQYF
- | TRBJ2-5 | TRBV25-1 | few | TGTGCCAGCAGTACCCAGAGAGGGACAAGCCCCCAAGAGACCCAGTACTTC | CASSTQRGTSPQETQYF
- | TRBJ1-1 | TRBV4-3 | - | TGCGCCAGCAGCCAAGATCCTAATCTGAACACTGAAGCTTTCTTT | CASSQDPNLNTEAFF
- | TRBJ1-1 | TRBV18 | - | TGTGCCAGCTCACCGATTGAGGGAACTGAAGCTTTCTTT | CASSPIEGTEAFF
- | TRBJ1-5 | TRBV20-1 | - | TGCAGTGCTAGTCACAAGTATAGCAATCAGCCCCAGCATTTT | CSASHKYSNQPQHF
TRBD1 | TRBJ2-6 | TRBV12-3/TRBV12-4 | few | TGTGCCAGCAGAAACAGGGACAGTGGGGCCAACGTCCTGACTTTC | CASRNRDSGANVLTF
- | TRBJ1-2 | TRBV6-1 | many | TGTGCCAGCAAACCGGGTTTCACCTCTAACTATGGCTACACCTTC | CASKPGFTSNYGYTF
- | TRBJ2-6 | TRBV18 | - | TGTGCCAGCTTCGCCTCTGGGGCCAACGTCCTGACTTTC | CASFASGANVLTF
- | TRBJ1-4 | TRBV9 | - | TGTGCCAGCACCCAGACCGGGGGTAATGAAAAACTGTTTTTT | CASTQTGGNEKLFF
- | TRBJ2-2 | TRBV19 | few | TGTGCCAGTAGTATACAGAACGCCGGGGAGCTGTTTTTT | CASSIQNAGELFF
- | TRBJ2-3 | TRBV2 | few | TGTGCCAGCACGTGGGCAGCTAGCACAGATACGCAGTATTTT | CASTWAASTDTQYF
- | TRBJ2-3 | TRBV18 | - | TGTGCCAGCTCACCACCACAGGGTTCTCCAGATACGCAGTATTTT | CASSPPQGSPDTQYF
TRBD1 | TRBJ1-1 | TRBV20-1 | few | TGCAGTGCGGACCTGGGACAGGGAATATCAGCTTTCTTT | CSADLGQGISAFF
- | TRBJ2-7 | TRBV12-3/TRBV12-4 | - | TGTGCCAGCAGGCAAGGGGGGTTTTCCTACGAGCAGTACTTC | CASRQGGFSYEQYF
TRBD1 | TRBJ2-7 | TRBV7-9 | - | TGTGCCAGCAGCCTATCCGGACAGGAGTACGAGCAGTACTTC | CASSLSGQEYEQYF
TRBD1 | TRBJ1-2 | TRBV6-6 | few | TGTGCCAGCAGTTACCGAGGGGGCCCTGGCTACACCTTC | CASSYRGGPGYTF
TRBD2 | TRBJ2-3 | TRBV20-1 | many | TGCAGTGCGCTAGCGGTTAACACAGATACGCAGTATTTT | CSALAVNTDTQYF
- | TRBJ1-4 | TRBV20-1 | - | TGCAGTGCCAGGAGGGGGGGCGCGGATGAAAAACTGTTTTTT | CSARRGGADEKLFF
TRBD2 | TRBJ2-2 | TRBV4-3 | once | TGCGCCAGCAGCCAAGAGGGGACTAGCGGGGGTGGGGAGCTGTTTTTT | CASSQEGTSGGGELFF
- | TRBJ2-1 | TRBV4-3 | - | TGCGCCAGCAGCCAAGAAGAGGGGGACTACAATGAGCAGTTCTTC | CASSQEEGDYNEQFF
- | TRBJ1-6 | TRBV20-1 | few | TGCAGTGTGGACAGATTCAATAATTCACCCCTCCACTTT | CSVDRFNNSPLHF
- | TRBJ2-1 | TRBV5-5 | - | TGTGCCAGCAGCCCGCGGACACAAACCAAAGGGAATGAGCAGTTCTTC | CASSPRTQTKGNEQFF
- | TRBJ1-2 | TRBV18 | few | TGTGCCAGCTCACCACCCCAGGGCCGGGGCTATGGCTACACCTTC | CASSPPQGRGYGYTF
TRBD2 | TRBJ2-1 | TRBV29-1 | - | TGCAGCGTTGGTCTGCGGGAGAGGGATGAGCAGTTCTTC | CSVGLRERDEQFF
- | TRBJ2-1 | TRBV4-1 | few | TGCGCCAGCAGCCAGTACGGGCCTCGAAACAATGAGCAGTTCTTC | CASSQYGPRNNEQFF
TRBD1 | TRBJ2-3 | TRBV29-1 | few | TGCAGCGGTATTGGACAGGGGACAGATACGCAGTATTTT | CSGIGQGTDTQYF
TRBD1 | TRBJ1-2 | TRBV7-9 | - | TGTGCCAGCAACAACCAGGGGGTTCGGATTATGGGCGGCTACACCTTC | CASNNQGVRIMGGYTF
- | TRBJ1-5 | TRBV6-1 | - | TGTGCCAGCAGTGAGGACGGTAGCAATCAGCCCCAGCATTTT | CASSEDGSNQPQHF
TRBD2 | TRBJ2-7 | TRBV7-2 | - | TGTGCCAGCAGCTTCAGACGCGGGAGGGCCTACGAGCAGTACTTC | CASSFRRGRAYEQYF
TRBD1 | TRBJ1-1 | TRBV20-1 | - | TGCAGTGCTAGTCGGACAGGGGTGGGCACTGAAGCTTTCTTT | CSASRTGVGTEAFF
- | TRBJ1-6 | TRBV7-2 | - | TGTGCCAGCAGCTTAGCTGCAGGGCAGGGTTCACCCCTCCACTTT | CASSLAAGQGSPLHF
- | TRBJ1-1 | TRBV7-9 | few | TGTGCCAGCAGCTTAAATCAGCGGGTGGCTTTCTTT | CASSLNQRVAFF
- | TRBJ2-2 | TRBV5-1 | many | TGCGCCAGCAGCTCCCCGGGACTGAGGATTACCTCGAACACCGGGGAGCTGTTTTTT | CASSSPGLRITSNTGELFF
- | TRBJ1-5 | TRBV30 | few | TGTGCCTGGAGTGTAAAAGGGGGGGGTCAGCCCCAGCATTTT | CAWSVKGGGQPQHF
- | TRBJ1-6 | TRBV6-1 | - | TGTGCCAGCAGTGAAAGCTCCTATAATTCACCCCTCCACTTT | CASSESSYNSPLHF
- | TRBJ1-4 | TRBV10-3 | - | TGTGCCATCAGAGAGGGGGGCACTAATGAAAAACTGTTTTTT | CAIREGGTNEKLFF
- | TRBJ2-2 | TRBV28 | few | TGTGCCAGCAGTTTATCGGTGAACACCGGGGAGCTGTTTTTT | CASSLSVNTGELFF
- | TRBJ1-4 | TRBV4-3 | few | TGCGCCAGCAGCCAAGAGGACAGAGATAATGAAAAACTGTTTTTT | CASSQEDRDNEKLFF
TRBD2 | TRBJ2-1 | TRBV20-1 | many | TGCAGTGCTTCCCTCCTCAGCGGGGGGAAGAATGAGCAGTTCTTC | CSASLLSGGKNEQFF
- | TRBJ2-3 | TRBV29-1 | - | TGCAGCGGACGACCCACTGGGGATACGCAGTATTTT | CSGRPTGDTQYF
TRBD2 | TRBJ2-1 | TRBV4-1 | - | TGCGCCAGCCACTCGGGGACTAGCGGGAACAATGAGCAGTTCTTC | CASHSGTSGNNEQFF
TRBD1 | TRBJ2-5 | TRBV10-3 | few | TGTGCCATCAGTGAAGAGACAGGGGGCCATGAGACCCAGTACTTC | CAISEETGGHETQYF
TRBD1 | TRBJ2-3 | TRBV5-1 | few | TGCGCCAGCACCGGACAGGGCCGCACAGATACGCAGTATTTT | CASTGQGRTDTQYF